A single sample is the source of the 25 T cell receptor beta chains below, sequenced in a study of shared clonotypes between healthy human individuals. Assay: immunoSEQ multiplex PCR; the TCRdb copy retains only in-frame clones and omits some. The data show 70,000 to 95,000 clones, 60% to 80% seen once. What was sequenced was memory CD8+ T cells sorted from blood. Subset in this sample: CD45RO+ cells pooled with CCR7-negative TemRA cells. These receptors were taken from a man younger than 40 in good health.

Written as DNA, the CDR3 is TGTGCCAGCCCCGGGACAGACTACGAGCAGTACTTC. Translating it yields CASPGTDYEQYF. The V gene is TRBV6-1, the J gene TRBJ2-7; 7 positions agree with TRBD1. This CDR3 has 12 amino acids. Looked up from germline, CDR1 is MNHNS and CDR2 is SASEGT. V lost 8 bases, J lost 3 bases, and 4 bases stayed unmatched.

This sequence joins TRBV6-1 and TRBJ2-1; D remains ambiguous. V was cut by 7 bases and J by 1 base, with 11 bases left in between. Germline loops: CDR1 MNHNS, CDR2 SASEGT. The CDR3 is made up of 14 amino acids. CDR3 sequence reads: CASTPRQSYNEQFF. The CDR3 nucleotides read TGTGCCAGCACCCCGAGGCAATCCTACAATGAGCAGTTCTTC.

The chain recombines TRBV4-1 with TRBJ2-4; a possible D gene is TRBD1 (5 bases). The CDR3 spans 14 residues. Looked up from germline, CDR1 is MGHRA and CDR2 is YSYEKL. Trimming removed 7 bases from V and 0 bases from J, with 10 bases in between. The DNA of the CDR3 is TGCGCCAGCACCAGGGCAATAGCCAAAAACATTCAGTACTTC. Its protein is CASTRAIAKNIQYF.

This clone has just a few counts. The V and J genes are TRBV5-1 and TRBJ2-5, with 9 bases that match TRBD1. The CDR3 extends over 14 amino acids. Germline V gives CDR1 SGHRS, CDR2 YFSETQ. V dropped 5 bases and J dropped 2; count of bases not matched to a gene: 4. CDR3 in amino acids: CASRLQGAQETQYF. The CDR3 DNA reads TGCGCCAGCAGACTACAGGGGGCACAAGAGACCCAGTACTTC.

The gene calls are TRBV6-5 and TRBJ2-2; the D gene could be TRBD1 or TRBD2 (6 bases each). This CDR3 has 16 amino acids. Trimming pared 3 bases from V and 4 bases from J, leaving 15 bases between. Germline CDR1 is MNHEY and CDR2 is SVGAGI. The CDR3 DNA follows: TGTGCCAGCAGTTATAGCCCGGGGGCGGGCACCGGGGAGCTGTTTTTT. Encoded protein: CASSYSPGAGTGELFF.

The CDR3 DNA reads as TGTGCCAGCAGCCAACGACTCGAGGCCGGCGCCGAGCAGTACTTC. Amino acids: CASSQRLEAGAEQYF. The chain combines TRBV4-2 with TRBJ2-7; no reliable D call. Germline V gives CDR1 LGHNA, CDR2 YNFKEQ. This CDR3 spans 15 amino acids. Trimming shortened V by 2 bases and J by 6 bases, and 17 bases separated the two germline ends.

This clone showed up just once. The J gene is TRBJ2-7, the V gene TRBV13; D is perhaps TRBD2 (6 bases). This CDR3 contains 13 residues. Trimming took off 5 bases at V and 1 base at J, with 9 bases between the two ends. Germline CDR1 PRHDT, CDR2 FYEKMQ (reference sequence). The CDR3 sequence is CASSLGTSYEQYF. CDR3 bases: TGTGCCAGCAGCCTCGGGACTTCCTACGAGCAGTACTTC.

CDR3 sequence (DNA): TGTGCCAGCAGTGAGCGGACAGTTACATCCAATCAGCCCCAGCATTTT. Its protein product is CASSERTVTSNQPQHF. The chain couples TRBV25-1 to TRBJ1-5, with TRBD1 as a possible D gene (6 bases). The CDR3 covers 16 residues. CDR1 is MGHDK, CDR2 SYGVNS, per germline. V was cut by 3 bases and J by 3 bases, with 15 bases left in between.

The chain links TRBV27 to TRBJ2-7; unclear D gene. Trimming took 7 bases from V and 0 from J, leaving 10 bases between them. CDR3 length: 13 amino acids. Germline values: CDR1 MNHEY, CDR2 SMNVEV (reference sequence). CDR3 DNA sequence: TGTGCCAGCACCGCGGAAGACTCCTACGAGCAGTACTTC. Protein sequence: CASTAEDSYEQYF.

The chain has TRBV6-5 and TRBJ2-1, with D possibly TRBD1 on 5 matching bases. Germline CDR1 MNHEY, CDR2 SVGAGI. Trimming took 2 bases from V and 6 from J, leaving 17 bases between them. This CDR3 spans 16 amino acids. In DNA form, the CDR3 reads TGTGCCAGCAGTTACCGAGACAGAGCTCGTGGCAATGAGCAGTTCTTC. Its protein is CASSYRDRARGNEQFF.

This sequence joins TRBV29-1 and TRBJ2-7; D uncertain. This CDR3 is built from 11 residues. V lost 3 bases and J lost 9, with 12 bases in between. Germline CDR1 is SQVTM and CDR2 is ANQGSEA. The CDR3: CSVERPLGQYF. The CDR3 nucleotides are TGCAGCGTTGAGCGGCCGTTGGGGCAGTACTTC.

This clone came up a few times. The chain recombines TRBV29-1 with TRBJ2-1; 7 nucleotides line up with TRBD2. The CDR3 is 14 residues long. CDR1 and CDR2 (germline): SQVTM, ANQGSEA. V was clipped by 3 bases and J by 10 bases; unmatched bases: 12. The CDR3 reads CSVDAGVPPLEQFF. The CDR3 DNA sequence: TGCAGCGTTGATGCGGGAGTCCCGCCACTCGAGCAGTTCTTC.

The chain's CDR3 is CASSEVRGYLGEQYF. The DNA of the CDR3 is TGTGCCAGCAGTGAAGTCAGGGGTTACCTTGGCGAGCAGTACTTC. The rearrangement joins TRBV2 to TRBJ2-7; the D gene is possibly TRBD1 (6 bases). The V gene lost 1 base and the J gene lost 6 bases, with 16 bases spanning the gap. Germline assignment: CDR1 SNHLY and CDR2 FYNNEI. The CDR3 is 15 amino acids.

The V call is TRBV7-9, the J call TRBJ2-7; a weak D match, TRBD1 (6 bases). Germline CDR1 is SEHNR and CDR2 is FQNEAQ (reference sequence). V shed 5 bases and J shed 3 bases, with 23 bases lying between them. The CDR3 is 17 residues long. In nucleotides, the CDR3 is TGTGCCAGCAGCCCCACAGGGTTAGGGGTGTTGGGCTACGAGCAGTACTTC. Translated, it gives CASSPTGLGVLGYEQYF.

This chain links TRBV5-5 with TRBJ2-7; tentatively, D is TRBD1 (6 bases). This CDR3 spans 14 amino acids. Germline loops: CDR1 SGHKS, CDR2 YYEKEE (reference sequence). V lost 9 bases and J lost 0, with 16 bases in between. CDR3 in DNA: TGTGCCACCGGACAGCCGTCTATCTCCTACGAGCAGTACTTC. Translation gives CATGQPSISYEQYF.

This rearrangement joins TRBV14 to TRBJ2-7; D unclear. The CDR3 contains 12 residues. Trimming removed 3 bases at V and 7 bases at J, with 10 bases between. In germline, CDR1 is SGHDN, CDR2 FVKESK. The chain's CDR3 is CASSHRRREQYF. CDR3 bases: TGTGCCAGCAGCCACCGCAGAAGGGAGCAGTACTTC.

Here the CDR3 DNA reads TGCGCCAGCAGCCAAGTTTTTGGGGCGCGTCAGCCCCAGCATTTT. Protein sequence: CASSQVFGARQPQHF. The V call is TRBV4-1, the J call TRBJ1-5, with D tentatively TRBD1 (5 bases). The ends were cut back, 1 base at V and 6 bases at J, with 13 bases in the middle. This CDR3 region has 15 residues. Germline values: CDR1 MGHRA, CDR2 YSYEKL.

J is TRBJ2-7 and V is TRBV9, with 7 positions matching TRBD2. Per germline, CDR1 SGDLS and CDR2 YYNGEE. J was trimmed by 2 bases and V by 7 bases; bases with no gene match: 18. There are 17 residues in the CDR3. The CDR3 DNA reads as TGTGCCAGCTTCCCTAGCGGACTAAAGATTTATACCTACGAGCAGTACTTC. Translating it yields CASFPSGLKIYTYEQYF.

CDR3 sequence: CASSLGTAKTDTQYF. CDR3 sequence (DNA): TGTGCCAGCAGCTTAGGGACAGCTAAGACAGATACGCAGTATTTT. The V call is TRBV7-9, the J call TRBJ2-3; a weak D match, TRBD1 (6 bases). Trimming removed 1 base from V and 3 bases from J, with 11 bases in between. Germline CDR1 SEHNR, CDR2 FQNEAQ (reference sequence). The CDR3 has 15 residues.

By share, this clone counts as medium-sized. The rearrangement uses TRBV6-1 and TRBJ2-2; no reliable D call. V lost 5 bases, J lost 6 bases, and 13 bases lay in between. The CDR3 has 14 residues. The V gene's germline CDR1 is MNHNS and CDR2 SASEGT. CDR3 sequence (DNA): TGTGCCAGCAGTCAGGACCCTACCCCCGGGGAGCTGTTTTTT. It is translated as CASSQDPTPGELFF.

The V call is TRBV21-1, the J call TRBJ1-2. TRBV21-1 is a known pseudogene. The CDR3 is made up of 14 amino acids. The CDR3: CASRALLKTYGYTF. CDR3 DNA sequence: TGTGCCAGCAGAGCGCTCTTAAAGACCTATGGCTACACCTTC.

The V call is TRBV5-4, the J call TRBJ2-6; D is ambiguous. The V end was cut by 2 bases, the J end by 0 bases, with 9 bases between. The CDR3 consists of 16 residues. The V gene's germline CDR1 is SGHNT and CDR2 YYREEE (reference sequence). In nucleotides, the CDR3 is TGTGCCAGCAGCTTACCGCTCCGCTCTGGGGCCAACGTCCTGACTTTC. Translated, it gives CASSLPLRSGANVLTF.

This sequence joins TRBV5-4 and TRBJ2-1, with TRBD1 identical over 10 bases. V shed 2 bases and J 7 bases; nucleotides not matched to a gene: 6. The CDR3 runs 15 residues. CDR1 is SGHNT, CDR2 YYREEE, per germline (reference sequence). In nucleotides, the CDR3 is TGTGCCAGCAGCTTATCAGGGACAGGGGAAAATGAGCAGTTCTTC. Amino acids: CASSLSGTGENEQFF.

This clone was seen just once. This chain connects TRBV7-6 to TRBJ2-7; possibly TRBD1 or TRBD2 for D (7 bases each). V was trimmed by 2 bases and J by 6 bases, leaving 17 bases between them. The CDR3 spans 15 residues. CDR1 SGHVS and CDR2 FNYEAQ come from the germline V gene. Here the CDR3 reads CASSLNQGGKLEQYF. CDR3 sequence (DNA): TGTGCCAGCAGCTTAAACCAGGGGGGGAAACTCGAGCAGTACTTC.

J is TRBJ2-5 and V is TRBV11-2; no clear D gene. The V end was cut by 3 bases, the J end by 2 bases, with 7 bases between. The germline gives CDR1 SGHAT, CDR2 FQNNGV. There are 13 residues in the CDR3. The CDR3 loop reads CASSFGQQETQYF. CDR3 in DNA: TGTGCCAGCAGCTTTGGCCAGCAAGAGACCCAGTACTTC.